These 11 T cell receptor beta chains came from one sample sequenced in a study of spatial heterogeneity in lung cancer. TCRdb analysed the 5' RACE reads with MiXCR anew, one entry per CDR3 protein. This table holds about 44,000 distinct CDR3 sequences, approximately 13% found once. Time point of the sample: sample taken at primary tumor resection. The sequences come from PBMCs, collected at surgery. These receptors were obtained from a male donor with early-stage non-small cell lung cancer.

There are a few counts of this clonotype. A junction end diverges from the germline sequence, so it may reflect a read error. Here the CDR3 reads CASSVRATSDF. The CDR3 DNA follows: TGTGCCAGCAGTGTTCGGGCCACCTCAGACTTC. The gene calls are TRBV2 and TRBJ2-5; D unclear. CDR3 length: 11 amino acids. In germline, CDR1 is SNHLY, CDR2 FYNNEI.

Comments on this clonotype: Being one base from a much bigger clone, this may be a read error. V is TRBV18 and J is TRBJ1-5; D is unresolved. V was clipped by 1 base and J by 2 bases, with 9 bases between them. This CDR3 comprises 15 residues. The germline V gene encodes CDR1 KGHSH and CDR2 LQKENI. The CDR3 DNA is TGTGCCAGCTCACCACATGCTACGGGCAATCAGCCCCAGCATTTT. Protein sequence: CASSPHATGNQPQHF.

This clonotype ranks as medium-sized. The chain carries TRBV28 and TRBJ2-5, with 9 bases matching TRBD1. The germline V gene has CDR1 MDHEN and CDR2 SYDVKM. The CDR3 totals 14 residues. Trimming at V came to 6 bases and at J to 7 bases, leaving 9 bases not matched to a gene. The chain's CDR3 is CASRAGTGSGTQYF. The CDR3 nucleotides are TGTGCCAGCAGGGCCGGGACAGGGTCGGGGACCCAGTACTTC.

This clonotype was seen a handful of times. The CDR3 DNA follows: TGTGCCAGCAGCCAAGGTTGGACCTGGTACTTC. Its translation is CASSQGWTWYF. The chain uses TRBV3-1 and TRBJ2-5; D is undetermined. This CDR3 has 11 amino acids. The ends were cut back, 1 base at V and 13 bases at J, with 10 bases in the middle. Germline values: CDR1 LGHDT, CDR2 YNNKEL (reference sequence).

This clonotype was found a few times. In nucleotides, the CDR3 is TGTGCCAGCAGCCAAGATCGTGGGGATACGCAGTATTTT. Translating gives CASSQDRGDTQYF. The V gene is TRBV4-2, the J gene TRBJ2-3, with D hard to call. This CDR3 comprises 13 residues. Trimming removed 0 bases at V and 6 bases at J, with 7 bases between. Germline values: CDR1 LGHNA, CDR2 YNFKEQ.

In this sample, this clonotype turned up many times. The rearrangement uses TRBV7-9 and TRBJ1-3, with unresolved D. With 1 base removed from V and 0 bases from J, the gap between germline ends came to 4 bases. The CDR3 runs 14 residues. Germline V gives CDR1 SEHNR, CDR2 FQNEAQ (reference sequence). CDR3 region: CASSLGNSGNTIYF. CDR3 DNA: TGTGCCAGCAGCTTAGGGAACTCTGGAAACACCATATATTTT.

This clonotype was recorded many times. This sequence joins TRBV5-1 and TRBJ2-3; a weak D match, TRBD1 (5 bases). V lost 2 bases to trimming and J lost 6 bases, with 13 bases between them. The CDR3 is 14 residues long. Germline lookup yields CDR1 SGHRS and CDR2 YFSETQ. As DNA, the CDR3 is TGCGCCAGCAGCTTCGACAGCCCCTCGGATACGCAGTATTTT. As protein: CASSFDSPSDTQYF.

The V gene is TRBV11-2, the J gene TRBJ2-7; TRBD1 is a possible D gene (5 bases). The length of the CDR3 is 14 residues. In germline, CDR1 is SGHAT, CDR2 FQNNGV. The germline V and J ends were trimmed by 2 bases and 7 bases, with 15 bases remaining between them. CDR3 in DNA: TGTGCCAGCAGCTTACTTCAGGGAACTGGTGAGCAGTACTTC. Protein: CASSLLQGTGEQYF.

This chain connects TRBV19 to TRBJ1-5; a possible D gene is TRBD1 (5 bases). Deletions cut 5 bases from V and 9 bases from J, with 11 bases between. CDR1 LNHDA and CDR2 SQIVND come from the germline V gene (reference sequence). This CDR3 has 12 amino acids. The CDR3 region has the DNA TGTGCCAGTAGTTCCAAGGGGCGGCCCCAGCATTTT. Translating it yields CASSSKGRPQHF.

The chain combines TRBV20-1 with TRBJ2-1; 9 bases align to TRBD2. The CDR3 covers 16 residues. V shed 0 bases, J shed 10 bases, and the junction held 13 bases outside the gene matches. Germline V gives CDR1 DFQATT, CDR2 SNEGSKA (reference sequence). The CDR3 is CSARDQASGTAREQFF. The CDR3 DNA is TGCAGTGCTAGAGATCAGGCTAGCGGGACGGCTAGGGAGCAGTTCTTC.

The sample holds a few counts of this clonotype. The rearrangement links TRBV20-1 to TRBJ2-3; D might be TRBD2 (6 bases). CDR3 length: 12 residues. The V gene lost 7 bases and the J gene lost 2 bases, with 10 bases spanning the gap. CDR1 and CDR2 from the germline V gene are DFQATT and SNEGSKA (reference sequence). The CDR3 loop is CSGRGLTDTQYF. CDR3 in DNA: TGCAGTGGGCGGGGCCTCACAGATACGCAGTATTTT.